This T cell receptor (beta chain) was retrieved from a study of Ad26.COV2.S vaccination and SARS-CoV-2 variants. Study in general: A participant enrolled in the COV1001 Ad26.COV2.S trial arm provided the sample.

The table came from immunoSEQ multiplex PCR; TCRdb's copy has only in-frame clones and leaves some out. There are roughly 320,000 clones in the sample; about 86% occur only once, and 1.9% lies in the top ten. CDR1 and CDR2 (germline): LNHDA, SQIVND (reference sequence). The V and J ends lost 3 bases and 4 bases respectively, with 14 bases between them. This CDR3 region has 15 residues. Sample treatment: about 20 received Ad26.COV2.S at low or high dose, single or two shots; about five received placebo; per-sample allocation not given. The samples were gathered on day 63 after the first injection of vaccine or placebo. Recruitment in Boston yielded a donor of adult age, 18-55 years. An Ad26 vector was used to express Wuhan-strain SARS-CoV-2 spike as the vaccine.

The TCR was taken from a person aged 18-60 years who received the Ad26.COV2.S COVID-19 vaccine or a placebo. This chain connects TRBV19 to TRBJ2-3; the D gene could be TRBD1 or TRBD2 (7 bases each). This sample comprised peripheral blood, obtained in a trial of Ad26.COV2.S vaccine versus placebo. For the CDR3, the DNA is TGTGCCAGTAGTATCAGGGGGGGGTCGGCAGATACGCAGTATTTT. It specifies CASSIRGGSADTQYF.